A single sample gave rise to the 28 T cell receptor beta chains below, sequenced in a study of blood T cell repertoires in COVID-19. Method: immunoSEQ multiplex PCR; TCRdb's copy keeps in-frame clones and lacks some. The repertoire includes approximately 210,000 clones, almost 90% of them detected once, and 1.5% sits in the top ten. The sequenced sample consisted of peripheral blood. These receptor sequences come from a man younger than 30 with active or convalescent COVID-19.

This clone has more than one count but fewer than ten. The chain recombines TRBV13 with TRBJ1-1; D not certain. V was clipped by 4 bases and J by 6 bases, with 15 bases between them. Per germline, CDR1 PRHDT and CDR2 FYEKMQ (reference sequence). The CDR3 covers 14 residues. CDR3 sequence reads: CASSWSGIIPEAFF. CDR3 nucleotides: TGTGCCAGCAGCTGGTCCGGGATAATCCCTGAAGCTTTCTTT.

V usage is TRBV6-5 and J usage is TRBJ1-1, with D unresolved. Trimming took 0 bases from V and 5 from J, leaving 16 bases between them. CDR3 length equals 16 residues. The germline V gene has CDR1 MNHEY and CDR2 SVGAGI. The CDR3 protein is CASSYSSLPPGTEAFF. CDR3 nucleotides: TGTGCCAGCAGTTACTCGAGCCTCCCCCCCGGTACTGAAGCTTTCTTT.

A few counts support this clone. The rearrangement joins TRBV25-1 to TRBJ1-6; a possible D gene is TRBD1 (6 bases). V shed 2 bases and J shed 14 bases, with 16 bases lying between them. There are 14 residues in the CDR3. CDR1 is MGHDK, CDR2 SYGVNS, per germline. The CDR3 region has the DNA TGTGCCAGCAGTGAAACAGGGACCCAGGGGACCCTCCACTTT. Amino acids: CASSETGTQGTLHF.

The chain recombines TRBV7-8 with TRBJ1-2; D is undetermined. Looked up from germline, CDR1 is SGHVS and CDR2 is FQNEAQ. The CDR3 has 13 amino acids. Trimming stripped 4 bases from V and 5 bases from J, with 11 bases between. CDR3 amino acids: CASSYGGAYGYTF. The CDR3 DNA is TGTGCCAGCAGCTACGGAGGCGCGTATGGCTACACCTTC.

The gene calls are TRBV7-2 and TRBJ1-1; D gene ambiguous. This CDR3 spans 14 amino acids. V gave up 2 bases and J gave up 1 base, with 8 bases separating them. Germline-derived CDR1 and CDR2 are SGHTA and FQGNSA. The CDR3 bases are TGTGCCAGCAGCTTATCCCCCCGGAACACTGAAGCTTTCTTT. Encoded protein: CASSLSPRNTEAFF.

As regards this clone: The junction and the germline gene differ at one end; a read error may be behind it. The chain couples TRBV10-1 to TRBJ1-1; 7 bases line up with TRBD1. The CDR3 is 12 residues long. Looked up from germline, CDR1 is WNHNN and CDR2 is SYGVQD (reference sequence). Written as DNA, the CDR3 is TGCGCCAGCAGTGACCAGGACAGGAGATTCCTCTTT. Protein sequence: CASSDQDRRFLF.

The rearrangement uses TRBV6-2 or TRBV6-3 and TRBJ2-1, with 9 bases matching TRBD1. The CDR3 runs to 15 residues. In germline, CDR1 is MNHEY, CDR2 SVGEGT. The junction had 4 bases not matched to a gene; V was cut back by 5 bases and J by 2 bases. The DNA of the CDR3 is TGTGCCAGCAGTACGGGACAGGGTACCTACAATGAGCAGTTCTTC. Amino acids: CASSTGQGTYNEQFF.

This rearrangement joins TRBV15 to TRBJ2-7; TRBD1 aligns across 7 bases. This CDR3 is built from 16 residues. V gave up 4 bases and J gave up 5 bases; unmatched junction bases: 14. The germline CDR1 and CDR2 sequences are LNHNV and YYDKDF (reference sequence). CDR3 nucleotide sequence: TGTGCCACCAGCACTATGACCGGGACAGCGAGCGACGAGCAGTACTTC. It translates to CATSTMTGTASDEQYF. The complete variable domain, with remaining parts taken from reference TRBV15 and TRBJ2-7, reads DAMVIQNPRYQVTQFGKPVTLSCSQTLNHNVMYWYQQKSSQAPKLLFHYYDKDFNNEADTPDNFQSRRPNTSFCFLDIRSPGLGDTAMYLCATSTMTGTASDEQYFGPGTRLTVT.

This chain links TRBV6-5 with TRBJ1-1, with D perhaps TRBD1 (6 bases). The CDR3 runs to 16 residues. Germline V gene lookup returns CDR1 MNHEY and CDR2 SVGAGI. The germline V and J ends were trimmed by 0 bases and 0 bases, with 11 bases remaining between them. This chain's CDR3 is CASSYSRGLVNTEAFF. The CDR3, as DNA: TGTGCCAGCAGTTACTCGAGGGGGTTGGTGAACACTGAAGCTTTCTTT.

The V call is TRBV10-3, the J call TRBJ2-7; the match to TRBD1 covers 9 bases. The CDR3 has 11 residues. The germline V gene encodes CDR1 ENHRY and CDR2 SYGVKD. V was pared by 11 bases and J by 5 bases, with 4 bases of the junction left unmatched. This chain's CDR3 is CAGRTGDEQYF. CDR3 nucleotide sequence: TGTGCCGGAAGGACAGGGGACGAGCAGTACTTC.

Concerning this clone: This specimen includes other DNA sequences encoding the same CDR3. The chain carries TRBV5-1 and TRBJ2-3, with a weak D call TRBD2 (5 bases). The germline V gene encodes CDR1 SGHRS and CDR2 YFSETQ. V was clipped by 4 bases and J by 2 bases, with 11 bases between them. This CDR3 is built from 14 residues. CDR3: CASSTSGPTDTQYF. CDR3 nucleotide sequence: TGCGCCAGCAGCACCAGCGGCCCCACAGATACGCAGTATTTT.

The V and J genes are TRBV5-4 and TRBJ1-6, with TRBD1 matching 9 bases. J was trimmed by 5 bases and V by 4 bases; bases with no gene match: 10. Per the germline V gene, CDR1 is SGHNT and CDR2 is YYREEE (reference sequence). CDR3 length: 17 amino acids. DNA for the CDR3: TGTGCCAGCAGCCTACCCGGGACAGGGCTTAATAATTCACCCCTCCACTTT. Its protein product is CASSLPGTGLNNSPLHF.

The J gene is TRBJ2-1, the V gene TRBV4-2; 10 nucleotides align to TRBD2. From germline, CDR1 is LGHNA and CDR2 YNFKEQ. The CDR3 totals 16 residues. V dropped 1 base and J dropped 12; count of bases not matched to a gene: 12. The CDR3: CASSQGIAGGREGQFF. The CDR3 coding sequence is TGTGCCAGCAGCCAAGGGATAGCGGGAGGCCGAGAGGGGCAGTTCTTC.

The chain employs TRBV19 and TRBJ1-3; D gene unclear. This CDR3 contains 14 residues. V lost 6 bases, J lost 4 bases, and 13 bases lay in between. In germline, CDR1 is LNHDA, CDR2 SQIVND (reference sequence). The DNA for the CDR3 is TGTGCCAGTAGGGCGGGCTTCGGGGGAAACACCATATATTTT. Its protein is CASRAGFGGNTIYF.

V and J are TRBV5-5 and TRBJ2-6; 12 positions agree with TRBD1. V shed 4 bases and J 2 bases; nucleotides not matched to a gene: 10. The CDR3 extends over 19 amino acids. Per germline, CDR1 SGHKS and CDR2 YYEKEE (reference sequence). The CDR3 loop reads CASSKTGTGGLAGANVLTF. CDR3 nucleotides: TGTGCCAGCAGCAAAACCGGGACAGGGGGCCTCGCTGGGGCCAACGTCCTGACTTTC.

The J gene is TRBJ1-1, the V gene TRBV6-2 or TRBV6-3; 9 bases agree with TRBD1. This CDR3 contains 16 residues. Trimming took 6 bases from V and 3 from J; bases not matched to a gene: 11. CDR1 and CDR2 (germline): MNHEY, SVGEGT. For the CDR3, the DNA is TGTGCCAGCAGCCCTAGGGACAGGGCGAGGGACACTGAAGCTTTCTTT. The encoded protein is CASSPRDRARDTEAFF.

The chain is built from TRBV30 and TRBJ2-1; weak D call: TRBD2 (6 bases). Per the germline V gene, CDR1 is GTSNPN and CDR2 is SVGIG (reference sequence). The germline V and J ends were trimmed by 4 bases and 6 bases, with 19 bases remaining between them. This CDR3 region has 15 residues. The CDR3 DNA is TGTGCCTGGACCCCGTGGGGGGAGGCCCGCAATGAGCAGTTCTTC. Its protein product is CAWTPWGEARNEQFF.

The chain has TRBV25-1 and TRBJ2-6; maybe TRBD1 (5 bases). This CDR3 has 15 residues. V was trimmed by 3 bases and J by 0 bases, leaving 6 bases between them. The germline V gene has CDR1 MGHDK and CDR2 SYGVNS. The chain's CDR3 is CASSDGASGANVLTF. Here the CDR3 DNA reads TGTGCCAGCAGTGATGGGGCCTCTGGGGCCAACGTCCTGACTTTC.

This chain uses TRBV5-4 with TRBJ1-3; the D is unclear. V gave up 0 bases and J gave up 0 bases, with 10 bases separating them. This CDR3 spans 16 amino acids. Germline CDR1 is SGHNT and CDR2 is YYREEE (reference sequence). CDR3 sequence: CASSLAGTSSGNTIYF. In nucleotides, the CDR3 is TGTGCCAGCAGCTTGGCCGGTACGAGCTCTGGAAACACCATATATTTT.

This clone appeared a few times. J is TRBJ2-7 and V is TRBV6-1, with 7 positions matching TRBD1. J lost 0 bases, V lost 2 bases, and 1 base had no gene match. CDR1 and CDR2 from the germline V gene are MNHNS and SASEGT. This CDR3 is 14 amino acids long. The CDR3 DNA reads as TGTGCCAGCAGTGAAAGGGACAGCTCCTACGAGCAGTACTTC. Translating it yields CASSERDSSYEQYF.

This chain joins TRBV11-2 and TRBJ2-1; 10 bases are a match to TRBD2. This CDR3 has 18 residues. After removal of 5 bases from V and 1 base from J, the junction contained 11 bases not matched to a gene. Germline V lookup: CDR1 SGHAT, CDR2 FQNNGV. CDR3 loop: CASSQLTGLAVSYNEQFF. For the CDR3, the DNA is TGTGCCAGCAGCCAATTGACAGGACTAGCGGTATCCTACAATGAGCAGTTCTTC. The whole variable domain, filled in from reference TRBV11-2 and TRBJ2-1, reads EAGVAQSPRYKIIEKRQSVAFWCNPISGHATLYWYQQILGQGPKLLIQFQNNGVVDDSQLPKDRFSAERLKGVDSTLKIQPAKLEDSAVYLCASSQLTGLAVSYNEQFFGPGTRLTVL.

The count of this clone is one. This rearrangement joins TRBV10-1 to TRBJ1-1; the D gene is possibly TRBD1 (5 bases). Germline CDR1 reads WNHNN; CDR2 reads SYGVQD (reference sequence). V lost 4 bases, J lost 0 bases, and 12 bases lay in between. This CDR3 has 15 residues. CDR3 amino acids: CASSGTGLMNTEAFF. In DNA, the CDR3 is TGCGCCAGCAGTGGTACAGGATTGATGAACACTGAAGCTTTCTTT.

The chain joins TRBV18 to TRBJ2-1, with D maybe TRBD1 (6 bases). Germline CDR1 KGHSH, CDR2 LQKENI. Trimming shortened V by 3 bases and J by 3 bases, and 6 bases separated the two germline ends. The CDR3 is 13 amino acids. This CDR3 is CASSPDSYNEQFF. DNA for the CDR3: TGTGCCAGCTCACCGGACAGCTACAATGAGCAGTTCTTC.

This clone was picked up a small number of times. The rearrangement uses TRBV7-9 and TRBJ2-7, with 10 positions matching TRBD2. The CDR3 is 15 residues long. CDR1 SEHNR and CDR2 FQNEAQ come from the germline V gene (reference sequence). J was trimmed by 3 bases and V by 5 bases; bases with no gene match: 7. CDR3 nucleotide sequence: TGTGCCAGCAGCCTGAGCGGGAGGGCTCGCTACGAGCAGTACTTC. Its translation: CASSLSGRARYEQYF.

CDR3 coding DNA: TGTGCCAGTAGTTCTAGGACAACCAACAACTATGGCTACACCTTC. Encoded protein: CASSSRTTNNYGYTF. The chain recombines TRBV19 with TRBJ1-2; D perhaps matches TRBD1 (5 bases). V lost 5 bases and J 2 bases, leaving 15 bases between the germline ends. The CDR3 loop spans 15 amino acids. The germline V gene has CDR1 LNHDA and CDR2 SQIVND (reference sequence).

V and J are TRBV29-1 and TRBJ1-5; 9 positions agree with TRBD1. J lost 6 bases, V lost 6 bases, and 9 bases had no gene match. Per germline, CDR1 SQVTM and CDR2 ANQGSEA. This CDR3 has 14 amino acids. The CDR3 spells CSVDGTGYGQPQHF. The CDR3 DNA is TGCAGCGTCGACGGGACAGGGTATGGTCAGCCCCAGCATTTT.

This chain uses TRBV19 with TRBJ1-5; 7 bases match TRBD1. J lost 4 bases, V lost 1 base, and 4 bases had no gene match. This CDR3 has 15 residues. Germline V gene lookup returns CDR1 LNHDA and CDR2 SQIVND (reference sequence). The CDR3 sequence is CASSIGQGGNQPQHF. The DNA of the CDR3 is TGTGCCAGTAGTATAGGGCAGGGGGGTAATCAGCCCCAGCATTTT.

The CDR3 protein is CASSELQALVGPQHF. The CDR3 DNA reads TGTGCCAGCAGTGAACTGCAGGCCCTCGTGGGGCCCCAGCATTTT. V gene TRBV6-1 combines with J gene TRBJ1-5; D not certain. The germline V gene encodes CDR1 MNHNS and CDR2 SASEGT. The V and J ends lost 2 bases and 9 bases respectively, with 17 bases between them. CDR3 length: 15 residues.